A single sample gave rise to the 14 T cell receptor beta chains below, sequenced in a study of neurological immune-mediated disorders. TCRdb analysed the 5' RACE reads with MiXCR anew, one entry per CDR3 protein. The table lists tens of thousands of distinct CDR3 sequences, 5.5% to 7% of them singletons. The specimen was CD4+ T cells from blood. The receptors derive from a woman in her forties or fifties in good health.

The table lists this clonotype with many counts. The gene calls are TRBV12-3 or TRBV12-4 and TRBJ2-3; D is unresolved. V was cut by 3 bases and J by 2 bases, with 6 bases left in between. The CDR3 is 13 residues long. For the CDR3, the DNA is TGTGCCAGCAGTTTGCCAGCCACAGATACGCAGTATTTT. This translates into CASSLPATDTQYF.

Ten or more counts support this clonotype. The gene calls are TRBV10-3 and TRBJ1-2; perhaps TRBD1 as D (6 bases). Germline V gives CDR1 ENHRY, CDR2 SYGVKD. The CDR3 is 14 amino acids. Between the trimmed V and J ends, which lost 4 bases and 0 bases, there was a span of 9 bases. The CDR3 coding sequence is TGTGCCATCAGTGCCGGGACAACTAACTATGGCTACACCTTC. Its translation: CAISAGTTNYGYTF.

In its sample, this clonotype was seen many times. The chain uses TRBV29-1 and TRBJ1-1; the D is unclear. The germline V gene has CDR1 SQVTM and CDR2 ANQGSEA. V was trimmed by 6 bases and J by 5 bases, leaving 16 bases between them. The CDR3 sequence is 13 residues long. CDR3 DNA: TGCAGCGTGGGCCCCAACTTGGGGACTGAAGCTTTCTTT. As protein: CSVGPNLGTEAFF.

The table lists this clonotype with many counts. The V call is TRBV7-2, the J call TRBJ2-5; no clear D gene. With 5 bases removed from V and 5 bases from J, the gap between germline ends came to 12 bases. In germline, CDR1 is SGHTA, CDR2 FQGNSA. The CDR3 is made up of 13 amino acids. The CDR3 DNA reads TGTGCCAGCAGCCGCTCGGATTTGGAGACCCAGTACTTC. It translates to CASSRSDLETQYF.

This clonotype was seen repeatedly, ten times or more. This chain uses TRBV6-6 with TRBJ2-2; 9 nucleotides match TRBD1. After removal of 5 bases from V and 3 bases from J, the junction contained 7 bases not matched to a gene. CDR3 length: 16 residues. Germline assignment: CDR1 MNHNY and CDR2 SVGAGI (reference sequence). CDR3 DNA: TGTGCCAGCAGTAAACACAGGGGGCCGGACACCGGGGAGCTGTTTTTT. It encodes CASSKHRGPDTGELFF.

The V call is TRBV5-1, the J call TRBJ2-2; D not resolved. This CDR3 has 12 residues. Germline assignment: CDR1 SGHRS and CDR2 YFSETQ. Trimming took off 6 bases at V and 6 bases at J, with 9 bases between the two ends. Here the CDR3 reads CASTQEPGELFF. The DNA of the CDR3 is TGCGCCAGCACGCAGGAACCCGGGGAGCTGTTTTTT.

This clonotype appeared many times. The gene calls are TRBV5-5 and TRBJ1-2; 10 bases align to TRBD1. The V segment lost 4 bases and the J segment 5 bases; nucleotides outside the gene matches: 8. Per germline, CDR1 SGHKS and CDR2 YYEKEE (reference sequence). The CDR3 covers 15 residues. This chain's CDR3 is CASSGDRGLRYGYTF. The CDR3 DNA reads as TGTGCCAGCAGCGGGGACAGGGGACTTCGGTATGGCTACACCTTC.

At least ten counts were recorded for this clonotype. An end of the junction does not agree with germline; a read error may underlie this. The CDR3 loop is CASSRFSGAQASHF. The CDR3 nucleotides read TGTGCCAGCAGCCGGTTTAGTGGCGCCCAGGCCTCACACTTC. The chain has TRBV7-8 and TRBJ2-1; no clear D gene. Germline V gene sequence: CDR1 SGHVS, CDR2 FQNEAQ. The CDR3 totals 14 residues.

This clonotype was seen many times. This rearrangement joins TRBV23-1 to TRBJ2-7; 9 nucleotides match TRBD1. TRBV23-1 is reported as an ORF; its role is uncertain. CDR3 size: 16 residues. Unmatched junction bases numbered 7, after V lost 3 bases and J lost 1 base. This chain's CDR3 is CASSHPRTGESYEQYF. CDR3 sequence (DNA): TGCGCCAGCAGTCATCCTCGGACAGGGGAATCCTACGAGCAGTACTTC.

At least ten counts were recorded for this clonotype. The J gene is TRBJ2-2, the V gene TRBV7-3; TRBD1 agrees at 12 bases. Germline V gene lookup returns CDR1 SGHTA and CDR2 FQGTGA. The CDR3 contains 18 residues. Trimming took 1 base from V and 1 from J; bases not matched to a gene: 4. The CDR3 protein is CASSLRGTGGLNTGELFF. The CDR3, as DNA: TGTGCCAGCAGCTTAAGGGGGACAGGGGGCTTGAACACCGGGGAGCTGTTTTTT.

This clonotype appeared many times. The genes are TRBV11-2 and TRBJ2-3; TRBD1 might be the D (6 bases). The germline CDR1 and CDR2 sequences are SGHAT and FQNNGV. V dropped 2 bases and J dropped 5 bases, with 20 bases sitting between them. This CDR3 is 17 amino acids long. The CDR3 is CASSLRLGTGKKDTQYF. Written as DNA, the CDR3 is TGTGCCAGCAGCTTAAGGCTAGGTACAGGGAAAAAAGATACGCAGTATTTT.

This clonotype is classed as medium-sized (0.01 to 0.1%). The CDR3 protein is CASSPRGTTYNEQFF. The CDR3 DNA is TGTGCCAGCAGCCCCCGAGGGACAACTTACAATGAGCAGTTCTTC. The rearrangement joins TRBV9 to TRBJ2-1, with D perhaps matching TRBD1 (6 bases). CDR1 and CDR2 from the germline V gene are SGDLS and YYNGEE. The CDR3 has 15 residues. Trimming stripped 4 bases from V and 4 bases from J, with 15 bases between.

This clonotype showed up many times. The V call is TRBV9, the J call TRBJ2-2; 10 bases agree with TRBD1. This CDR3 has 16 amino acids. Trimming removed 3 bases from V and 6 bases from J; junction bases left unmatched: 8. The germline gives CDR1 SGDLS, CDR2 YYNGEE. CDR3 in amino acids: CASSALGTGDPGELFF. The CDR3 DNA is TGTGCCAGCAGCGCCCTTGGGACAGGGGACCCCGGGGAGCTGTTTTTT. Full variable domain (remainder filled in from reference TRBV9 and TRBJ2-2): DSGVTQTPKHLITATGQRVTLRCSPRSGDLSVYWYQQSLDQGLQFLIQYYNGEERAKGNILERFSAQQFPDLHSELNLSSLELGDSALYFCASSALGTGDPGELFFGEGSRLTVL.

This clonotype has a count of ten or more. Written as DNA, the CDR3 is TGTGCCAGCAGCTTAACGGGTCGACAGGGTCTCTCCTACGAGCAGTACTTC. Translating it yields CASSLTGRQGLSYEQYF. This chain links TRBV7-3 with TRBJ2-7; the match to TRBD1 covers 7 bases. Unmatched junction bases numbered 8, after V lost 0 bases and J lost 0 bases. The CDR3 covers 17 residues. Germline lookup yields CDR1 SGHTA and CDR2 FQGTGA.